This T cell receptor (beta chain) was profiled in a study of OX40 agonist ivuxolimab in advanced cancers. Sequencing used immunoSEQ multiplex PCR; TCRdb keeps in-frame clones, though not all of them. The sample carries 63,000 or so clones, around 93% recorded once. Study-level findings and limits: Clonal expansion by week 6 occurred in CD4+ and CD8+ blood T cells (at 0.1 to 3.0 mg/kg).

This clone came up a few times. The antigen is undetermined. V gave up 11 bases and J gave up 7 bases, with 17 bases separating them. CDR3 length: 12 residues. The germline gives CDR1 ENHRY, CDR2 SYGVKD. The rearrangement uses TRBV10-3 and TRBJ1-1, with D possibly matching TRBD1 (5 bases). This receptor was identified in an adult with an advanced solid tumor such as melanoma, head and neck, liver or kidney cancer. Sequenced material: CD4+ or CD8+ T cells sorted from blood, taken in a trial of the OX40 agonist ivuxolimab. CDR3 in amino acids: CAVHRGDFEAFF. CDR3 DNA: TGTGCCGTCCACCGAGGGGACTTTGAAGCTTTCTTT.